This is a list of T cell receptor beta chains from one sample in a study of human T cells and chemical hapten exposure. In TCRdb, the RACE reads were re-called with MiXCR into one record per CDR3 protein. The repertoire has around 130,000 distinct CDR3 sequences, about 9% of them found once; the top ten carry around 1.9%. Sequenced sample: whole blood. The origin of the receptors is a male donor in good health. Some clones in this sample may be carry-over from other donors' samples. Both conserved end residues are part of each CDR3. The D gene is left open where the match is weak. Clone size is given for some rows only: seen once, a few or many times, or a class if the clone is expanded.

V gene: TRBV20-1; J gene: TRBJ2-5; clone size: many; D gene: .; CDR3 protein: CSASLDGQETQYF; CDR3 DNA: TGCAGTGCTAGTCTTGACGGGCAAGAGACCCAGTACTTC
V gene: TRBV12-3/TRBV12-4; J gene: TRBJ1-5; clone size: few; D gene: .; CDR3 protein: CASRSGGTNQPQHF; CDR3 DNA: TGTGCCAGCAGGTCCGGTGGGACTAATCAGCCCCAGCATTTT
V gene: TRBV5-1; J gene: TRBJ2-1; clone size: .; D gene: TRBD2; CDR3 protein: CASSLAGRGVALYEQFF; CDR3 DNA: TGCGCCAGCAGCTTGGCCGGGCGGGGGGTTGCCCTCTATGAGCAGTTCTTC
V gene: TRBV4-2; J gene: TRBJ1-6; clone size: few; D gene: .; CDR3 protein: CASSQGETGSNSPLHF; CDR3 DNA: TGTGCCAGCAGCCAAGGTGAAACAGGGAGTAATTCACCCCTCCACTTT
V gene: TRBV6-1; J gene: TRBJ1-6; clone size: .; D gene: .; CDR3 protein: CASSDLSSSYNSPLHF; CDR3 DNA: TGTGCCAGCAGTGATTTATCAAGCTCCTATAATTCACCCCTCCACTTT
V gene: TRBV19; J gene: TRBJ2-1; clone size: many; D gene: .; CDR3 protein: CASSSSGRDYNEQFF; CDR3 DNA: TGTGCCAGTAGTAGCTCAGGCAGGGACTACAATGAGCAGTTCTTC
V gene: TRBV6-5; J gene: TRBJ2-3; clone size: few; D gene: .; CDR3 protein: CASSLQTEDTQYF; CDR3 DNA: TGTGCCAGCAGTCTTCAGACAGAAGATACGCAGTATTTT
V gene: TRBV4-1; J gene: TRBJ1-6; clone size: .; D gene: .; CDR3 protein: CASSQEWQLGPLGSPLHF; CDR3 DNA: TGCGCCAGCAGCCAAGAGTGGCAGTTAGGCCCCCTAGGCTCACCCCTCCACTTT
V gene: TRBV4-1; J gene: TRBJ1-1; clone size: many; D gene: .; CDR3 protein: CASSLSGGLNTEAFF; CDR3 DNA: TGCGCCAGCAGCCTGAGTGGGGGGCTGAACACTGAAGCTTTCTTT
V gene: TRBV6-7; J gene: TRBJ2-1; clone size: .; D gene: TRBD2; CDR3 protein: CASRGISVGLAGGPKHNEQFF; CDR3 DNA: TGTGCCAGCAGGGGTATCTCGGTCGGACTAGCGGGAGGGCCGAAGCACAATGAGCAGTTCTTC
V gene: TRBV10-3; J gene: TRBJ2-7; clone size: .; D gene: .; CDR3 protein: CAISDMSYEQYF; CDR3 DNA: TGTGCCATCAGCGACATGTCCTACGAGCAGTACTTC
V gene: TRBV7-2; J gene: TRBJ2-1; clone size: .; D gene: .; CDR3 protein: CASSLSNYNEQFF; CDR3 DNA: TGTGCCAGCAGCTTAAGCAACTACAATGAGCAGTTCTTC
V gene: TRBV29-1; J gene: TRBJ2-3; clone size: few; D gene: .; CDR3 protein: CSVAQGGTDTQYF; CDR3 DNA: TGCAGCGTCGCTCAAGGAGGAACAGATACGCAGTATTTT
V gene: TRBV6-2/TRBV6-3; J gene: TRBJ1-5; clone size: .; D gene: .; CDR3 protein: CASSYPGGGQPQHF; CDR3 DNA: TGTGCCAGCAGTTACCCAGGCGGGGGACAGCCCCAGCATTTT
V gene: TRBV6-2/TRBV6-3; J gene: TRBJ1-1; clone size: few; D gene: TRBD1; CDR3 protein: CASSYSPGQGASRNTEAFF; CDR3 DNA: TGTGCCAGCAGTTACTCACCGGGACAGGGGGCGAGTCGGAACACTGAAGCTTTCTTT
V gene: TRBV5-1; J gene: TRBJ2-3; clone size: .; D gene: TRBD2; CDR3 protein: CASSLTPASGGGGDTQYF; CDR3 DNA: TGCGCCAGCAGCTTGACCCCCGCTAGCGGGGGGGGCGGAGATACGCAGTATTTT
V gene: TRBV4-1; J gene: TRBJ1-3; clone size: .; D gene: .; CDR3 protein: CASSHRILGTGNTIYF; CDR3 DNA: TGCGCCAGCAGCCACCGGATATTAGGGACCGGAAACACCATATATTTT
V gene: TRBV6-5; J gene: TRBJ2-1; clone size: few; D gene: TRBD2; CDR3 protein: CASREGLAGNEQFF; CDR3 DNA: TGTGCCAGCAGAGAGGGACTAGCAGGCAATGAGCAGTTCTTC
V gene: TRBV6-2/TRBV6-3; J gene: TRBJ1-5; clone size: .; D gene: .; CDR3 protein: CASSYSYQPQHF; CDR3 DNA: TGTGCCAGCAGTTATTCCTATCAGCCCCAGCATTTT
V gene: TRBV7-8; J gene: TRBJ1-2; clone size: .; D gene: TRBD1; CDR3 protein: CASSLIEGTGYGYTF; CDR3 DNA: TGTGCCAGCAGCTTAATCGAGGGGACAGGCTATGGCTACACCTTC
V gene: TRBV10-3; J gene: TRBJ2-3; clone size: .; D gene: .; CDR3 protein: CAISEGRDTQYF; CDR3 DNA: TGTGCCATCAGTGAGGGGAGGGATACGCAGTATTTT